One and the same sample provided the 7 T cell receptor beta chains below, sequenced in a study of human T cells and chemical hapten exposure (dated by TCRdb to the early 2020s). Library preparation employed RACE. TCRdb lists the instrument as NextSeq 500. The public reads were reprocessed in TCRdb via fastp at Q25 and MiXCR, keeping in-frame beta chains. Rows matching on CDR3 protein sequence are summarized as one entry with the most common DNA and genes. The sample records about 200,000 distinct CDR3 sequences, 24% of which are singletons. About 2.5% of the sample is held by the ten biggest clonotypes. The label giving this sample's time point can be read as: patch test 3, about 24 weeks after DPC sensitization. This sample's treatment or condition label indicates: therapeutic diphenylcyclopropenone sensitization with weekly scalp DPC. Specimen: whole blood, collected in connection with sensitization to the hapten diphenylcyclopropenone (DPC). Source of these receptors: a woman aged 40 to 50 with alopecia areata. Some clones in this sample may be carry-over from other donors' samples.

This clonotype came up many times. The chain carries TRBV15 and TRBJ2-1; TRBD1 might be the D (5 bases). Between the trimmed V and J ends, which lost 0 bases and 13 bases, there was a span of 13 bases. Germline V lookup: CDR1 LNHNV, CDR2 YYDKDF (reference sequence). This CDR3 comprises 13 residues. The CDR3 protein is CATSRDPTEVQFF. CDR3 bases: TGTGCCACCAGCAGAGATCCGACAGAGGTACAGTTCTTC.

The V call is TRBV20-1, the J call TRBJ2-7; maybe TRBD1 (6 bases). Trimming left V 4 bases short and J 2 bases short, with 12 bases between. The CDR3 runs 13 residues. CDR1 and CDR2 (germline): DFQATT, SNEGSKA (reference sequence). The CDR3 DNA reads TGCAGTGCTACGGACAGCTCCCCCTACGAGCAGTACTTC. Encoded protein: CSATDSSPYEQYF.

This clonotype was seen many times. The chain employs TRBV20-1 and TRBJ2-7, with no clear D. Germline CDR1 DFQATT, CDR2 SNEGSKA (reference sequence). This CDR3 spans 14 amino acids. V was clipped by 0 bases and J by 2 bases, with 11 bases between them. The CDR3 reads CSARDQGRTYEQYF. In DNA, the CDR3 is TGCAGTGCTAGAGATCAAGGACGCACCTACGAGCAGTACTTC.

The chain joins TRBV7-9 to TRBJ1-1, with TRBD1 identical over 7 bases. The CDR3 runs to 14 residues. Germline values: CDR1 SEHNR, CDR2 FQNEAQ (reference sequence). V lost 3 bases, J lost 5 bases, and 6 bases stayed unmatched. This chain's CDR3 is CASSFHTRGTEAFF. The CDR3 nucleotides are TGTGCCAGCAGCTTCCACACCAGGGGGACTGAAGCTTTCTTT.

This clonotype appeared a few times. This sequence joins TRBV4-1 and TRBJ1-1; possibly TRBD1 for D (5 bases). V was clipped by 2 bases and J by 1 base, with 8 bases between them. The length of the CDR3 is 14 residues. The germline V gene has CDR1 MGHRA and CDR2 YSYEKL. CDR3 region: CASSQRQGNTEAFF. The CDR3 bases are TGCGCCAGCAGCCAAAGGCAGGGGAACACTGAAGCTTTCTTT.

The chain carries TRBV6-1 and TRBJ2-1; 9 positions match TRBD1. Germline CDR1 reads MNHNS; CDR2 reads SASEGT. V shed 6 bases, J shed 6 bases, and the junction held 3 bases outside the gene matches. This CDR3 has 13 amino acids. As DNA, the CDR3 is TGTGCCAGCAGGACAGGGGGGGTCAATGAGCAGTTCTTC. Translating gives CASRTGGVNEQFF.

In its sample, this clonotype was seen once. The chain couples TRBV4-2 to TRBJ1-2, with TRBD1 matching over 8 bases. The CDR3 contains 15 residues. Germline CDR1 reads LGHNA; CDR2 reads YNFKEQ. The V and J ends lost 4 bases and 4 bases, in that order; junction bases with no gene match: 8. The CDR3 region is CASSLHTGGFYGYTF. The CDR3 coding sequence is TGTGCCAGCAGCCTACATACAGGGGGTTTCTATGGCTACACCTTC.